This TCR beta chain was recorded in a study of blood T cell repertoires in COVID-19. Study overall: Sites in the United States, Italy and Spain provided acute and convalescent COVID-19 samples. Sources were T cells, B-cell-depleted T cells, or PBMCs; the material itself was cDNA or gDNA.

As handled by the study authors: From reference gene primer amplification, estimates of nucleated cell counts were derived. The table came from immunoSEQ multiplex PCR; TCRdb's copy has only in-frame clones and leaves some out. V and J calls and clone size come straight from that table; D and trimming were deduced from the DNA. The sample includes some 250,000 clones, more than 75% of them seen just once. Sequencing was done on a sample of peripheral blood. The receptor comes from an elderly man with acute or convalescent COVID-19.

This CDR3 is CASRGRGMGSTNEKLFF. As DNA, the CDR3 is TGTGCCAGCAGGGGTCGGGGGATGGGGTCAACTAATGAAAAACTGTTTTTT. The gene calls are TRBV7-9 and TRBJ1-4; D is perhaps TRBD1 (5 bases). The length of the CDR3 is 17 residues. V lost 6 bases and J lost 0, with 17 bases in between. Looked up from germline, CDR1 is SEHNR and CDR2 is FQNEAQ (reference sequence).